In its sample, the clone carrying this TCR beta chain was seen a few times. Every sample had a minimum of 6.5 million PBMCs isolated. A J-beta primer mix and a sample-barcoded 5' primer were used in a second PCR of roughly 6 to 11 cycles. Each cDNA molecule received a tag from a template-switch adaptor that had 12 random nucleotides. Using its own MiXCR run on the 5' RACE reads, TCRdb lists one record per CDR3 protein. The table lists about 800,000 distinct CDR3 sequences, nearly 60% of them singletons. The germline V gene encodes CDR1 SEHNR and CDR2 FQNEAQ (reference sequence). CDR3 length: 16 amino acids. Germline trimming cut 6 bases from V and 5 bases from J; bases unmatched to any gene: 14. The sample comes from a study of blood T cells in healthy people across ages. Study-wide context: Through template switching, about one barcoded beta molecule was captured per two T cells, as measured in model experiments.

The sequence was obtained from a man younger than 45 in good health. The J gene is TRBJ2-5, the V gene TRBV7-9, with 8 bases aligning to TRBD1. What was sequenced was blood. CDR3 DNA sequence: TGTGCCAGCAGTCCCCTCGGGACAGGCTTTTCGGAGACCCAGTACTTC. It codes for CASSPLGTGFSETQYF.